This T cell receptor beta chain comes out of a study of OX40 agonist ivuxolimab in advanced cancers. Study-level background: Ivuxolimab was an agonistic, fully human IgG2 monoclonal antibody directed against OX40 (CD134), a costimulatory receptor. Intravenous ivuxolimab was administered to patients every 2 weeks at six dose levels: 0.01, 0.1, 0.3, 1.5, 3 and 10 mg/kg. Among the approximately 50 dose-escalation patients, around 20 had hepatocellular carcinoma, roughly 15 melanoma, 9 renal cell carcinoma and 9 head and neck cancer. The dose-escalation cohort was around 84% male with a mean age of approximately 60 years, ranging from roughly 20 to 85. Patients were allowed to have had prior anti-PD-1, anti-PD-L1 or anti-CTLA-4 therapy, and 40% to 45% of the dose-escalation patients had been treated with checkpoint inhibitors. Partial responses occurred in three dose-escalation patients: two with cutaneous melanoma and one with hepatocellular carcinoma. The point of sequencing TCRbeta in the periphery was to test whether ivuxolimab changed TCR sequence diversity and drove clonal T-cell expansion. The paper describes the monotherapy dose-escalation part (N = 52 patients) of the phase I trial of ivuxolimab.

Trimming removed 1 base from V and 5 bases from J, leaving 14 bases between the germline ends. The germline V gene provides CDR1 LGHNA and CDR2 YSLEER. The CDR3 sequence holds 15 residues, the cysteine and phenylalanine included. Of all the DNA, just the CDR3 is kept, 45 bases in frame from base 1. The trial excluded patients who had a history of autoimmune disease or were on systemic immunosuppression. Peripheral blood for TCR sequencing was collected from all dose cohorts at baseline, on cycle 4 day 1, and on cycle 7 day 1. Samples were obtained from an open-label, multicenter, first-in-human phase I dose-escalation trial of ivuxolimab. Adults with locally advanced or metastatic melanoma, renal cell, hepatocellular, or head and neck squamous cell carcinoma were enrolled in the trial. Before TCR sequencing, CD4+ T cells and CD8+ T cells from peripheral blood were sorted into separate populations.

Turning to this clone: Its antigen target is currently unknown. No quality values exist for individual bases; no much larger clone is one base distant.

Findings and caveats that apply to the study as a whole: At doses of 0.1 to 3.0 mg/kg, clonal expansion of both CD4+ and CD8+ blood T cells was observed from baseline to week 6. The antigen specificity of the clonally expanded peripheral T cells was not determined. After ivuxolimab, CD8+ T cells had more expanded clones than CD4+ T cells on average. Low levels of normalized T-cell clonal expansion were also seen in some nonresponding patients. Partial responders in the 0.1-3.0 mg/kg groups had among the lowest normalized peripheral clonal expansion, especially among CD8+ T cells.

To sequence the TCRbeta CDR3 region, genomic DNA was isolated from the sorted cells. The immunoSEQ Assay was used for sequencing of TCRbeta CDR3 regions. TCRdb re-hosts the immuneACCESS table, in-frame sequences only. Its copies lack some clones; in the studies checked, an unresolved V gene accounts for under half of them, and the cause for the rest is not known. This sample is represented by 55,000 to 90,000 clones; around 90% of them were singletons. The ten largest clonotypes hold 0.86% of the sample. The chain joins TRBV4-3 to TRBJ1-1; TRBD1 is possibly the D segment (5 matching bases). Sequencing was performed on CD4+ or CD8+ T cells sorted from blood, taken in a trial of the OX40 agonist ivuxolimab. This clonotype originated in an adult with an advanced solid tumor such as melanoma, head and neck, liver or kidney cancer. DNA sequence: TGCGCCAGCAGCCAAGCCGGGACGGGAGGGACTGAAGCTTTCTTT. It encodes CASSQAGTGGTEAFF.